The 18 T cell receptor beta chains below come from one sample, sequenced in a study of preoperative IRX-2 immunotherapy in early breast cancer (dated by TCRdb to between 2019 and 2020). Receptor amplification or capture employed the immunoSEQ multiplex PCR assay. This immuneACCESS table, as held by TCRdb, lists in-frame sequences with V and J called but not all clones. Of the missing ones, under half trace to an unresolved V gene in checked studies; the others have no known cause. The sample table contains about 98,000 clones; only one count was recorded for roughly 88% of them. Approximately 2% of the sample lies in the top ten. Taken with the paper, the label for treatment or condition translates to: preoperative locoregional IRX-2 cytokine immunotherapy. The sequencing used tumor tissue, collected after IRX-2 immunotherapy. The receptor set was obtained from a human donor with breast cancer.

This clone occurred a few times. The V call is TRBV30, the J call TRBJ1-2; a weak D match, TRBD1 (6 bases). CDR3 size: 13 residues. Germline V gene data show CDR1 as GTSNPN and CDR2 as SVGIG (reference sequence). The V end was cut by 7 bases, the J end by 12 bases, with 24 bases between. The CDR3 here is CASARDRPAGHTF. The CDR3 bases are TGTGCCTCTGCACGTGACAGGCCGGCGGGGCACACCTTC.

By frequency in the sample, this clone is medium-sized. The V and J genes are TRBV6-1 and TRBJ2-3, with 7 nucleotides matching TRBD2. From germline, CDR1 is MNHNS and CDR2 SASEGT. J was trimmed by 0 bases and V by 0 bases; bases with no gene match: 6. The CDR3 runs 17 residues. CDR3 loop: CASSEATAGRSTDTQYF. The DNA for the CDR3 is TGTGCCAGCAGTGAAGCGACAGCGGGGAGGAGCACAGATACGCAGTATTTT.

As regards this clone: The read comes to an end 1 residue before the CDR3 does, leaving the germline J gene to fill in the end. J is TRBJ1-1 and V is TRBV10-3; maybe TRBD1 (6 bases). Germline values: CDR1 ENHRY, CDR2 SYGVKD. The CDR3 sequence is 13 residues long. V dropped 1 base and J dropped 3 bases, with 6 bases sitting between them. The covered CDR3 bases are TGTGCCATCAGTGAGTACAGGGACACTGAAGCTTTC. It yields the protein CAISEYRDTEAF. The CDR3 in its entirety is CAISEYRDTEAFF.

V is TRBV7-8 and J is TRBJ2-7; maybe TRBD1 (5 bases). Germline assignment: CDR1 SGHVS and CDR2 FQNEAQ. Trimming pared 11 bases from V and 4 bases from J, leaving 18 bases between. The length of the CDR3 is 13 residues. Here the CDR3 reads CAVQRQFGYEQYF. CDR3 sequence (DNA): TGTGCCGTCCAAAGACAGTTCGGATACGAGCAGTACTTC. Supplemented by reference TRBV7-8 and TRBJ2-7, the full variable domain reads GAGVSQSPRYKVAKRGQDVALRCDPISGHVSLFWYQQALGQGPEFLTYFQNEAQLDKSGLPSDRFFAERPEGSVSTLKIQRTQQEDSAVYLCAVQRQFGYEQYFGPGTRLTVT.

The rearrangement joins TRBV9 to TRBJ1-4; D call uncertain. The ends were cut back, 5 bases at V and 1 base at J, with 12 bases in the middle. Per the germline V gene, CDR1 is SGDLS and CDR2 is YYNGEE. The CDR3 has 15 residues. The CDR3 here is CASSENRVTNEKLFF. The CDR3 DNA sequence: TGTGCCAGCAGTGAGAATAGGGTAACTAATGAAAAACTGTTTTTT.

The gene calls are TRBV6-9 and TRBJ1-1; TRBD1 is a possible D gene (5 bases). The CDR3 has 15 amino acids. The V gene's germline CDR1 is MNHGY and CDR2 SVAAGI. The V end was cut by 4 bases, the J end by 1 base, with 13 bases between. The CDR3 is CASSWAGTANTEAFF. The CDR3 nucleotides read TGTGCCAGCAGTTGGGCCGGGACGGCGAACACTGAAGCTTTCTTT.

V and J are TRBV18 and TRBJ2-1, with a tentative D call TRBD1 (6 bases). This CDR3 spans 14 amino acids. V lost 1 base to trimming and J lost 8 bases, with 12 bases between them. Germline CDR1 reads KGHSH; CDR2 reads LQKENI. The CDR3 sequence is CASSPREGGDEQFF. The CDR3 coding sequence is TGTGCCAGCTCACCACGGGAAGGGGGAGATGAGCAGTTCTTC.

The chain couples TRBV28 to TRBJ2-5, with D perhaps matching TRBD2 (5 bases). The V gene's germline CDR1 is MDHEN and CDR2 SYDVKM. The CDR3 has 13 amino acids. The V end was cut by 2 bases, the J end by 4 bases, with 8 bases between. The DNA of the CDR3 is TGTGCCAGCAGTTTAAATGAGGGAGAGACCCAGTACTTC. This codes for CASSLNEGETQYF.

The chain recombines TRBV5-1 with TRBJ1-2; TRBD1 agrees at 11 bases. Germline CDR1 is SGHRS and CDR2 is YFSETQ. CDR3 length: 15 residues. With 4 bases clipped from V and 2 bases from J, the junction kept 4 bases outside the gene matches. CDR3 coding DNA: TGCGCCAGCAGCCCGGGGACAGGGGGGAACTATGGCTACACCTTC. It translates to CASSPGTGGNYGYTF.

In its sample, this clone was seen once. The genes are TRBV29-1 and TRBJ1-2; D unclear. Germline V gene lookup returns CDR1 SQVTM and CDR2 ANQGSEA. The CDR3 has 14 amino acids. Between the trimmed V and J ends, which lost 5 bases and 1 base, there was a span of 14 bases. In nucleotides, the CDR3 is TGCAGCGTTTCCTCCCTCGGTAGTAACTATGGCTACACCTTC. Translation gives CSVSSLGSNYGYTF.

The chain has TRBV28 and TRBJ2-3; 7 nucleotides match TRBD2. This CDR3 region has 15 residues. The V gene's germline CDR1 is MDHEN and CDR2 SYDVKM. V lost 6 bases, J lost 4 bases, and 10 bases stayed unmatched. As DNA, the CDR3 is TGTGCCAGCAGCGCCCGCGGGAGTTCCTCAGATACGCAGTATTTT. Its protein is CASSARGSSSDTQYF.

The gene calls are TRBV6-7 and TRBJ1-6, with D uncertain. TRBV6-7 is annotated as an ORF whose role is uncertain. The CDR3 totals 15 residues. V lost 5 bases to trimming and J lost 8 bases, with 16 bases between them. The CDR3 DNA reads as TGTGCCAGCAGTGAAGGAAGCGGGCCGCATTCACCCCTCCACTTT. Translated: CASSEGSGPHSPLHF.

This sequence joins TRBV19 and TRBJ1-2; unclear D gene. V shed 7 bases and J shed 7 bases, with 19 bases lying between them. CDR1 and CDR2 (germline): LNHDA, SQIVND (reference sequence). This CDR3 has 14 amino acids. The CDR3 nucleotides read TGTGCCAGTACTAAGACTGACGAGAAAGGTGGCTACACCTTC. This translates into CASTKTDEKGGYTF.

On this clone: Other DNA sequences within the sample encode an identical CDR3. The V call is TRBV6-4, the J call TRBJ1-5, with TRBD1 identical over 9 bases. Losses at the gene ends were 5 bases for V and 5 bases for J; bases not matched to a gene: 1. CDR1 and CDR2 (germline): MRHNA, SNTAGT. The CDR3 sequence is 13 residues long. In nucleotides, the CDR3 is TGTGCCAGCAGTAGGACAGGGGATCAGCCCCAGCATTTT. Its protein is CASSRTGDQPQHF.

The chain uses TRBV16 and TRBJ1-5, with a possible D match to TRBD1 (6 bases). V lost 3 bases and J 5 bases, leaving 14 bases between the germline ends. The CDR3 is 15 residues long. Germline assignment: CDR1 KGHSY and CDR2 FQNENV. The CDR3 bases are TGTGCCAGCAGCCAGCTGGTCGGGGGGCATCAGCCCCAGCATTTT. This translates into CASSQLVGGHQPQHF.

This clone has just one count. Here the CDR3 reads CASSPIGGRNQPQHF. CDR3 nucleotide sequence: TGTGCCAGCAGTCCCATAGGGGGGCGCAATCAGCCCCAGCATTTT. The V and J genes are TRBV28 and TRBJ1-5, with D perhaps matching TRBD1 (6 bases). The CDR3 has 15 residues. The V gene lost 5 bases and the J gene lost 2 bases, with 13 bases spanning the gap. Looked up from germline, CDR1 is MDHEN and CDR2 is SYDVKM.

The rearrangement links TRBV10-2 to TRBJ2-1; D is ambiguous. This CDR3 spans 14 amino acids. The ends were cut back, 4 bases at V and 0 bases at J, with 7 bases in the middle. Germline lookup yields CDR1 WSHSY and CDR2 SAAADI. The CDR3 loop reads CASSGPGSYNEQFF. CDR3 sequence (DNA): TGCGCCAGCAGTGGTCCGGGCTCCTACAATGAGCAGTTCTTC.

This sequence joins TRBV11-3 and TRBJ2-1, with 12 bases aligning to TRBD2. The trim removed 3 bases at V and 5 bases at J, leaving 5 bases unmatched. Germline V lookup: CDR1 SGHNT, CDR2 YENEEA. The CDR3 length is 16 residues. CDR3 amino acids: CASSFLTSGSHNEQFF. Here the CDR3 DNA reads TGTGCCAGCAGCTTCCTGACTAGCGGGAGTCACAATGAGCAGTTCTTC.